This T cell receptor beta chain is from a study of blood T cells in healthy people across ages (dated by TCRdb to between 2014 and 2016). Some background on the complete study: In model experiments, roughly one uniquely barcoded TCR beta cDNA molecule per two T cells was captured by template switching. To track age-related changes in TCR beta repertoire diversity, the study relied on deep sequencing normalized with unique cDNA molecular identifiers. The donors were split into four age groups: young (average about 16 years), middle-aged (39), aged (approximately 59) and long-lived (approximately 80). For two donors (one aged 18 to 29 and one aged 80 or older), the study analyzed two additional independent replicas of 1 million unique cDNA reads from the same blood draw.

Library preparation used 5' RACE. TCRdb names Illumina HiSeq 2500 as the instrument used. The second PCR ran for roughly 6 to 11 cycles and used a J-beta primer mix along with a sample-barcoded 5' primer. A unique molecular identifier was introduced onto each TCR beta cDNA molecule by a template-switch 5' adaptor carrying 12 random nucleotides. Each sample yielded at least 3 million CDR3-containing paired-end reads. First-strand cDNA synthesis was performed from all RNA using the Mint cDNA synthesis kit, with priming by a TRBC-specific oligonucleotide. Following uracil-DNA glycosylase treatment, a first 18-cycle PCR with universal primers M1SS and BC2_uni_R was performed on all cDNA. On the authors' methods: Normalization of each sample was performed by random selection of 1 million high-quality reads, each carrying a distinct molecular identifier. Instead of being binned into consensus sequences, reads that shared molecular identifiers were thrown out. MiTCR, set to a Q25 quality threshold and the strictest error-elimination algorithm, was used for CDR3 identification, clonotype clustering and error correction. A nonparametric unseen species model with Euler transformation was used to estimate lower-bound total TCR beta diversity. TCRdb redid the processing of the public reads, applying fastp at Q25 and MiXCR, and retained in-frame beta chains. Identical CDR3 proteins give one entry, which carries the most common genes and DNA. The V and J calls here are based on TCRdb, not the publication. The sample includes about 720,000 distinct CDR3 sequences, with 20% to 30% observed a single time. More than 3% of the sample is held by the ten biggest clonotypes.

Paper-wide results and their limitations: Donor CMV infection status was unknown, potentially confounding age-related changes in expanded clonotypes. There was a strong correlation between observed TCR beta diversity and the percentage of naive T cells measured by flow cytometry. The long-lived group showed more naive CD4+ T cells, fewer expanded clones and increased TCR diversity than the aged group, suggesting age selection. Bulk unsorted PBMC profiling prevented conclusive comparison of naive and antigen-experienced compartments. As age increased, observed TCR beta diversity per million T cells dropped in a roughly linear way, and a significant reduction was already evident by age about 40. Estimates of total diversity based on one million sequenced T cells were considered lower bounds and underestimates.

For this clonotype: Which antigen it targets is not known. The record has no base qualities; no much larger clone is one base away.

Systemically healthy Caucasian individuals from Russia, approximately 39 in total and aged about 6 to 100 years, were included as donors. Roughly 10 milliliters of peripheral blood were collected from each donor into EDTA-treated Vacutainer tubes. Ficoll-Paque density-gradient centrifugation was used to isolate PBMCs, with at least 6 million per sample. Total RNA, at least 5 micrograms per sample, was extracted from PBMCs with Trizol reagent. Naive CD45RAhigh/CD27high T cell percentages were measured by flow cytometry on a PBMC aliquot from every donor. V sheds 8 bases and J sheds 7 bases, leaving 18 bases between their ends. From the cysteine up to the phenylalanine, the CDR3 has a length of 14 residues. Of all the DNA, just the CDR3 is kept, 42 bases in frame from base 1. The germline V gene sets CDR1 to SGHAT and CDR2 to FQNNGV. The sample was also linked to a second study, of T cells of mothers and their children. As described in the second report: Nine systemically healthy Caucasian individuals served as donors, namely three mothers together with their six children. cDNA synthesis consumed the entire amount of extracted RNA, loaded at about 1.5 ug RNA in each 15 ul reaction. In the second PCR, sample barcodes and 2-4 random nucleotides were introduced via the M1S primer. More than 9 million TCR beta CDR3 reads were obtained from each mother, and about 3 million reads were obtained from each child. Thymic selection shapes the output of TCR recombination in a similar way in related and unrelated pairs, and inherited differences have a minor effect. Normalized repertoire overlap was always found to be slightly, but never significantly, higher in related mother-child pairs than in unrelated mother-child pairs. Persistent microchimeric T cell clones were not detected, at a sensitivity of approximately 100 clones per million clonotypes. In the study, deep NGS was used to compare the TCR beta repertoires of mothers and children, and features distinguishing related mother-child pairs from unrelated individuals were sought. The mean age was roughly 44 +/- 4 years for the mothers and approximately 11 +/- 4 years for the children. Libraries were sequenced on Illumina HiSeq 2000 with 100+100 nt paired-end reads after adapter ligation with NEBNext reagents. To prevent cross-contamination, the mother and child libraries were prepared a month apart and were sequenced in separate runs. For each donor, between about 450,000 and 2,300,000 distinct TCR beta clonotypes were identified. Naive TCR beta clonotypes were estimated from low-frequency clonotypes matched to each donor's FACS-determined naive share, without sorting.

Sequenced input: blood. The chain is made from TRBV11-2 and TRBJ2-1; the D gene is perhaps TRBD1, from 5 matching bases. The sequence was obtained from a boy between 10 and 17 years old in good health. The DNA sequence is as follows: TGTGCCAGCTGTGATGTCTTGGGGCCTAATGAGCAGTTCTTC. This translates into CASCDVLGPNEQFF.